The 30 T cell receptor beta chains in this list originate from one sample, sequenced in a study of blood T cell repertoires in COVID-19. Method: immunoSEQ multiplex PCR; TCRdb's copy keeps in-frame clones and lacks some. The data contain tens of thousands of clones, around 91% of them singletons. Material for sequencing was peripheral blood. Every receptor here comes from a man between 65 and 85 years old with active or convalescent COVID-19.

The chain couples TRBV4-1 to TRBJ1-2; D might be TRBD1 (6 bases). The CDR3 runs 13 residues. Germline V gene data show CDR1 as MGHRA and CDR2 as YSYEKL. The V gene lost 3 bases and the J gene lost 8 bases, with 13 bases spanning the gap. The CDR3 spells CASSHGQLGGYTF. CDR3 in DNA: TGCGCCAGCAGCCACGGACAGTTAGGGGGCTACACCTTC.

The CDR3: CASSSSSSGGIPDTQYF. Here the CDR3 DNA reads TGTGCCAGCAGCTCTTCCTCTAGCGGGGGGATTCCAGATACGCAGTATTTT. This chain connects TRBV11-2 to TRBJ2-3, with TRBD2 identical over 11 bases. Per the germline V gene, CDR1 is SGHAT and CDR2 is FQNNGV. With 4 bases clipped from V and 4 bases from J, the junction kept 10 bases outside the gene matches. This CDR3 has 17 residues.

This clone was observed a single time. This chain connects TRBV10-3 to TRBJ2-5, with 9 positions matching TRBD1. V lost 5 bases and J lost 4; bases outside the gene matches: 5. CDR1 ENHRY and CDR2 SYGVKD come from the germline V gene. The length of the CDR3 is 14 residues. The CDR3 DNA reads TGTGCCATCAGTACGACAGGGGGTAGAGAGACCCAGTACTTC. Its protein product is CAISTTGGRETQYF.

The rearrangement joins TRBV6-5 to TRBJ2-1, with D perhaps matching TRBD2 (5 bases). CDR1 is MNHEY and CDR2 is SVGAGI in the germline V gene. V was pared by 6 bases and J by 3 bases, with 15 bases between. The CDR3 has 15 amino acids. CDR3 sequence: CASRYTGSLYNEQFF. The DNA for the CDR3 is TGTGCCAGCAGGTATACGGGGAGCCTCTACAATGAGCAGTTCTTC.

The chain is built from TRBV12-3 or TRBV12-4 and TRBJ1-1; the D is unclear. The CDR3 is 11 residues long. V was trimmed by 2 bases and J by 11 bases, leaving 9 bases between them. The CDR3 DNA reads TGTGCCAGCAGTTTATCGGGGAATGCTTTCTTT. Translating gives CASSLSGNAFF.

The chain uses TRBV5-6 and TRBJ2-1, with TRBD2 matching 9 bases. This CDR3 spans 15 amino acids. V gave up 2 bases and J gave up 9 bases; unmatched junction bases: 9. Germline loops: CDR1 SGHDT, CDR2 YYEEEE. CDR3 residues: CASSFMAGGLGEQFF. In nucleotides, the CDR3 is TGTGCCAGCAGCTTTATGGCGGGGGGGCTGGGTGAGCAGTTCTTC.

This clone was seen a handful of times. The J gene is TRBJ2-6, the V gene TRBV19; perhaps TRBD2 as D (6 bases). V lost 5 bases, J lost 0 bases, and 11 bases lay in between. The CDR3 totals 16 residues. In germline, CDR1 is LNHDA, CDR2 SQIVND (reference sequence). In DNA form, the CDR3 reads TGTGCCAGTAGTTCCCTGGGGGGCTCTGGGGCCAACGTCCTGACTTTC. As protein: CASSSLGGSGANVLTF.

The chain carries TRBV5-6 and TRBJ1-1; D not certain. The CDR3 runs 13 residues. Germline lookup yields CDR1 SGHDT and CDR2 YYEEEE. V lost 4 bases to trimming and J lost 1 base, with 8 bases between them. The DNA for the CDR3 is TGTGCCAGCAGCCGAACAAGGAACACTGAAGCTTTCTTT. Translation: CASSRTRNTEAFF.

The J gene is TRBJ2-2, the V gene TRBV5-1, with D unresolved. V lost 4 bases to trimming and J lost 4 bases, with 14 bases between them. The V gene's germline CDR1 is SGHRS and CDR2 YFSETQ. The CDR3 loop spans 15 amino acids. CDR3: CASSPSPMGTGELFF. Written as DNA, the CDR3 is TGCGCCAGCAGCCCTAGTCCGATGGGCACCGGGGAGCTGTTTTTT.

J is TRBJ1-5 and V is TRBV6-2 or TRBV6-3, with a weak D call TRBD1 (6 bases). The CDR3 has 15 amino acids. CDR1 is MNHEY and CDR2 is SVGEGT in the germline V gene. Deletions cut 2 bases from V and 6 bases from J, with 14 bases between. CDR3 sequence (DNA): TGTGCCAGCAGTTACGATGCAGGGGAGAGTCAGCCCCAGCATTTT. The encoded protein is CASSYDAGESQPQHF.

The J gene is TRBJ1-6, the V gene TRBV12-3 or TRBV12-4, with a tentative D call TRBD1 (5 bases). The V end lost 6 bases, the J end lost 14 bases, and 14 bases lay between the germline ends. This CDR3 is 12 amino acids long. In DNA, the CDR3 is TGTGCCAGCAGGCCGAAGGGGCTCGCCCTCCACTTT. Translated: CASRPKGLALHF.

V usage is TRBV7-2 and J usage is TRBJ1-2; D gene uncertain. V dropped 4 bases and J dropped 6 bases, with 12 bases sitting between them. Germline V CDR1 and CDR2: SGHTA, FQGNSA. There are 13 residues in the CDR3. The CDR3 is CASSYSPSNGYTF. The CDR3 bases are TGTGCCAGCAGCTACTCGCCCTCCAATGGCTACACCTTC.

CDR3: CASSFGYPSGANGYTF. CDR3 coding DNA: TGTGCCAGCAGCTTTGGTTACCCCTCAGGGGCGAATGGCTACACCTTC. The chain is built from TRBV5-6 and TRBJ1-2; tentatively, D is TRBD1 (6 bases). The germline V gene has CDR1 SGHDT and CDR2 YYEEEE. With 2 bases removed from V and 6 bases from J, the gap between germline ends came to 20 bases. The CDR3 covers 16 residues.

V is TRBV30 and J is TRBJ2-3, with 13 bases aligning to TRBD2. V lost 2 bases to trimming and J lost 6 bases; unmatched junction nucleotides: 5. Germline loops: CDR1 GTSNPN, CDR2 SVGIG (reference sequence). This CDR3 is built from 15 residues. Here the CDR3 reads CAWSSGLAGVDTQYF. The CDR3 DNA reads TGTGCCTGGAGTTCTGGACTAGCGGGGGTGGATACGCAGTATTTT.

The chain combines TRBV10-3 with TRBJ1-1; possible D gene TRBD1, 5 bases. Per germline, CDR1 ENHRY and CDR2 SYGVKD. The V gene lost 4 bases and the J gene lost 4 bases, with 16 bases spanning the gap. The CDR3 consists of 15 residues. Written as DNA, the CDR3 is TGTGCCATCAGTGCTGCCCCCGGGGGGGGCACTGAAGCTTTCTTT. Amino acids: CAISAAPGGGTEAFF.

This chain joins TRBV18 and TRBJ2-1; D gene ambiguous. V lost 0 bases, J lost 7 bases, and 19 bases lay in between. The germline gives CDR1 KGHSH, CDR2 LQKENI. CDR3 length equals 17 residues. The CDR3: CASSPPSGYRPDNEQFF. As DNA, the CDR3 is TGTGCCAGCTCACCACCCTCCGGGTACCGCCCGGATAATGAGCAGTTCTTC.

The chain couples TRBV7-9 to TRBJ2-1; TRBD2 agrees at 8 bases. The germline V gene has CDR1 SEHNR and CDR2 FQNEAQ (reference sequence). V was pared by 1 base and J by 3 bases, with 2 bases of the junction left unmatched. The CDR3 contains 15 residues. The CDR3 nucleotides read TGTGCCAGCAGCTTAGGTAGCGGGGTCTACAATGAGCAGTTCTTC. This sequence encodes CASSLGSGVYNEQFF.

CDR3 DNA: TGTGCCAGCAGCTTATATCTGGACAGGGGTAAAGAGACCCAGTACTTC. It encodes CASSLYLDRGKETQYF. This chain connects TRBV7-9 to TRBJ2-5; 9 nucleotides match TRBD1. V shed 2 bases, J shed 3 bases, and the junction held 7 bases outside the gene matches. Germline assignment: CDR1 SEHNR and CDR2 FQNEAQ (reference sequence). This CDR3 is 16 amino acids long.

The chain carries TRBV3-1 (or the pseudogene TRBV3-2) and TRBJ1-1, with D possibly TRBD1 on 6 matching bases. V lost 1 base to trimming and J lost 3 bases, with 9 bases between them. CDR1 is LGHDT and CDR2 is YNNKEL in the germline V gene (reference sequence). The CDR3 has 14 residues. The CDR3 sequence: CASSQGGQHTEAFF. CDR3 DNA sequence: TGTGCCAGCAGCCAAGGAGGACAGCACACTGAAGCTTTCTTT.

J is TRBJ1-1 and V is TRBV6-6; 8 bases match TRBD1. Trimming removed 5 bases from V and 0 bases from J; junction bases left unmatched: 8. The CDR3 consists of 16 residues. The germline CDR1 and CDR2 sequences are MNHNY and SVGAGI (reference sequence). The CDR3 sequence is CASSHKRTGLNTEAFF. The DNA for the CDR3 is TGTGCCAGCAGTCATAAAAGGACAGGGTTGAACACTGAAGCTTTCTTT.

The chain joins TRBV4-2 to TRBJ2-1; 10 bases are shared with TRBD2. The germline V gene encodes CDR1 LGHNA and CDR2 YNFKEQ. There are 19 residues in the CDR3. The J segment lost 9 bases and the V segment lost 1 base, leaving 18 bases of the junction unmatched. The CDR3 DNA follows: TGTGCCAGCAGCCAAGTCACTTCTGGTGTAAGCGGGGGGGAGTTTGAGCAGTTCTTC. Translating gives CASSQVTSGVSGGEFEQFF.

The rearrangement links TRBV10-3 to TRBJ2-3, with TRBD2 matching over 11 bases. CDR3 size: 14 residues. The V gene's germline CDR1 is ENHRY and CDR2 SYGVKD. After removal of 8 bases from V and 5 bases from J, the junction contained 6 bases not matched to a gene. The CDR3 protein is CAIALAGGVDTQYF. CDR3 DNA: TGTGCCATCGCGCTAGCGGGGGGTGTAGATACGCAGTATTTT.

The rearrangement links TRBV20-1 to TRBJ1-2; D is perhaps TRBD1 (5 bases). Trimming took off 3 bases at V and 1 base at J, with 12 bases between the two ends. The germline CDR1 and CDR2 sequences are DFQATT and SNEGSKA (reference sequence). CDR3 size: 14 residues. The CDR3, as DNA: TGCAGTGCTAGTCGCCGACAGCTTAACTATGGCTACACCTTC. It specifies CSASRRQLNYGYTF.

The V and J genes are TRBV5-4 and TRBJ1-6; 8 nucleotides agree with TRBD1. Trimming cost V 6 bases and J 7 bases; bases outside gene matches: 6. Germline V lookup: CDR1 SGHNT, CDR2 YYREEE (reference sequence). The CDR3 sequence is 14 residues long. The CDR3 loop reads CASTVDRVNSPLHF. CDR3 sequence (DNA): TGTGCCAGCACCGTGGACAGGGTCAATTCACCCCTCCACTTT.

V and J are TRBV29-1 and TRBJ2-3; D possibly corresponds to TRBD1 (6 bases). V was clipped by 3 bases and J by 4 bases, with 11 bases between them. The CDR3 has 13 residues. Per germline, CDR1 SQVTM and CDR2 ANQGSEA. DNA for the CDR3: TGCAGCGTTGAGGCCAGGGGTGCAGATACGCAGTATTTT. Translating gives CSVEARGADTQYF.

The chain is built from TRBV9 and TRBJ1-1, with 10 positions matching TRBD1. Germline lookup yields CDR1 SGDLS and CDR2 YYNGEE. This CDR3 spans 12 amino acids. V gave up 6 bases and J gave up 11 bases; unmatched junction bases: 7. CDR3 sequence: CASKGQGDYAFF. The CDR3 nucleotides are TGTGCCAGCAAAGGACAGGGGGATTACGCTTTCTTT.

The CDR3 sequence is CASSIGTGGYNEQFF. CDR3 coding DNA: TGTGCCAGCAGCATTGGGACAGGGGGTTACAATGAGCAGTTCTTC. The chain has TRBV9 and TRBJ2-1; 11 bases align to TRBD1. This CDR3 is built from 15 residues. Per germline, CDR1 SGDLS and CDR2 YYNGEE. The V gene end was trimmed by 4 bases and the J gene end by 4 bases; junction bases not matched to a gene: 4.

This chain links TRBV4-2 with TRBJ1-1, with 10 nucleotides matching TRBD1. CDR3 length: 16 amino acids. The trim removed 4 bases at V and 0 bases at J, leaving 5 bases unmatched. Germline CDR1 LGHNA, CDR2 YNFKEQ. CDR3 DNA: TGTGCCAGCAGCCCCCGGGACAGGGGCCTGAACACTGAAGCTTTCTTT. Encoded protein: CASSPRDRGLNTEAFF.

The chain is built from TRBV6-2 or TRBV6-3 and TRBJ1-2; D is unclear. V gave up 5 bases and J gave up 4 bases, with 5 bases separating them. The CDR3 contains 11 residues. CDR1 MNHEY and CDR2 SVGEGT come from the germline V gene. CDR3 in amino acids: CASSGGYGYTF. CDR3 DNA sequence: TGTGCCAGCAGTGGCGGCTATGGCTACACCTTC.

This sequence joins TRBV6-5 and TRBJ1-4; D is unclear. Deletions cut 2 bases from V and 7 bases from J, with 14 bases between. There are 15 residues in the CDR3. Germline lookup yields CDR1 MNHEY and CDR2 SVGAGI. The CDR3 loop reads CASSYPQVRSEKLFF. The DNA of the CDR3 is TGTGCCAGCAGTTACCCCCAGGTTCGAAGTGAAAAACTGTTTTTT.